The 5 T cell receptor beta chains given below trace back to one sample, sequenced in a study of regulatory T cells in long-lasting Graves disease. This sample's time point: newly diagnosed GD, antithyroid drugs for less than 3 months. From PBMCs, RNA was extracted and then used to make the TCR library. Combining iRepertoire HTBI primers with Arm-PCR of CDR3 regions, the authors built TCR beta libraries. TCRdb passed the multiplex PCR reads through MiXCR, listing each CDR3 protein once. Of roughly 250,000 distinct CDR3 sequences in the sample, roughly 18% were seen once. In addition, the sample was reused for a study of T cells in Graves' hyperthyroidism and ophthalmopathy.

The sample in question was peripheral blood mononuclear cells (PBMCs), obtained at new diagnosis, from a patient treated with antithyroid drugs. The receptors come from a woman aged 25 to 39 with Graves disease.

The chain is built from TRBV5-1 and TRBJ1-4; perhaps TRBD1 as D (5 bases). The CDR3 is made up of 15 amino acids. The germline V and J ends were trimmed by 1 base and 6 bases, with 13 bases remaining between them. The germline gives CDR1 SGHRS, CDR2 YFSETQ. CDR3 region: CASSLWGRFDEKLFF. The CDR3, as DNA: TGCGCCAGCAGCTTGTGGGGGAGGTTCGATGAAAAACTGTTTTTT. The variable domain in full, completed from reference TRBV5-1 and TRBJ1-4, reads KAGVTQTPRYLIKTRGQQVTLSCSPISGHRSVSWYQQTPGQGLQFLFEYFSETQRNKGNFPGRFSGRQFSNSRSEMNVSTLELGDSALYLCASSLWGRFDEKLFFGSGTQLSVL.

This clonotype was recorded many times. This chain joins TRBV7-9 and TRBJ1-5; tentative D call: TRBD1 (5 bases). The CDR3 is 13 residues long. V lost 4 bases and J 7 bases, leaving 11 bases between the germline ends. CDR1 and CDR2 (germline): SEHNR, FQNEAQ (reference sequence). CDR3 in amino acids: CASSSTAGQPQHF. As DNA, the CDR3 is TGTGCCAGCAGCTCGACAGCCGGACAGCCCCAGCATTTT.

Concerning this clonotype itself: Sequence at one end of the junction differs from germline and may be a read error. J is TRBJ2-3 and V is TRBV15, with D unclear. The CDR3 extends over 13 amino acids. Germline CDR1 and CDR2: LNHNV and YYDKDF (reference sequence). This CDR3 reads CAASNTDTDTQYF. In DNA form, the CDR3 reads TGTGCCGCCAGCAATACAGACACTGATACGCAGTATTTT.

This clonotype was seen repeatedly, ten times or more. Here the CDR3 reads CASSLAAQKYGYTF. The DNA for the CDR3 is TGTGCCAGCAGCTTGGCCGCCCAAAAGTATGGCTACACCTTC. The chain combines TRBV5-5 with TRBJ1-2; D unresolved. The CDR3 spans 14 residues. The germline V and J ends were trimmed by 0 bases and 5 bases, with 11 bases remaining between them. CDR1 is SGHKS, CDR2 YYEKEE, per germline (reference sequence).

This clonotype appeared many times. The rearrangement links TRBV29-1 to TRBJ1-1; tentative D call: TRBD1 (5 bases). CDR1 SQVTM and CDR2 ANQGSEA come from the germline V gene. V shed 3 bases and J shed 5 bases, with 13 bases lying between them. This CDR3 region has 13 residues. The DNA for the CDR3 is TGCAGCGTTGATGTTCAGGGAGGAACTGAAGCTTTCTTT. This translates into CSVDVQGGTEAFF.